Each of the 11 T cell receptor beta chains below was sequenced from the same sample in a study of post-analysis software for immune sequencing data. Included in the TCR beta cDNA libraries were unique molecular identifiers. TCRdb re-derived calls from the PCR reads in MiXCR, one entry per CDR3 protein. Seen here are around 710,000 distinct CDR3 sequences, roughly 50% observed once, and the top ten hold 4% to 5%. Study-wide results and caveats: The study found TRBV5-6, TRBV5-1 and TRBV20-1 among several TRBV segments more frequent in patients than controls.

For these TCRs, the target antigens are not known. Input material: blood. These receptors came from a girl between 5 and 17 years old with multiple sclerosis.

This clonotype turned up a few times. The chain employs TRBV7-2 and TRBJ2-5; 8 bases align to TRBD2. Germline trimming cut 0 bases from V and 5 bases from J; bases unmatched to any gene: 14. The germline V gene encodes CDR1 SGHTA and CDR2 FQGNSA. The CDR3 loop spans 18 amino acids. The CDR3 reads CASSLARLLAGTEETQYF. CDR3 sequence (DNA): TGTGCCAGCAGCTTAGCCCGTCTCCTAGCGGGCACAGAGGAGACCCAGTACTTC.

This chain uses TRBV20-1 with TRBJ2-1; TRBD2 matches 7 bases. Germline CDR1 and CDR2: DFQATT and SNEGSKA (reference sequence). The CDR3 has 17 residues. Unmatched junction bases numbered 8, after V lost 0 bases and J lost 0 bases. The CDR3 DNA reads as TGCAGTGCTAGAGATGAGCCTGGCGGGAGCTCCTACAATGAGCAGTTCTTC. Translation: CSARDEPGGSSYNEQFF.

The chain joins TRBV20-1 to TRBJ2-3; maybe TRBD2 (5 bases). Trimming removed 8 bases from V and 3 bases from J, with 27 bases in between. Germline CDR1 is DFQATT and CDR2 is SNEGSKA (reference sequence). CDR3 size: 17 residues. CDR3 bases: TGCAGTACTCGGGGATCAACCGTCGGGTTTGGTACAGATACGCAGTATTTT. The encoded protein is CSTRGSTVGFGTDTQYF.

The rearrangement links TRBV12-3 or TRBV12-4 to TRBJ1-2; D is possibly TRBD1 (5 bases). The CDR3 totals 16 residues. The V and J ends lost 5 bases and 2 bases respectively, with 18 bases between them. This chain's CDR3 is CASSEGLIIPNYGYTF. CDR3 coding DNA: TGTGCCAGCAGTGAGGGACTGATTATACCCAACTATGGCTACACCTTC.

V gene TRBV28 combines with J gene TRBJ1-1; D might be TRBD1 (6 bases). V dropped 8 bases and J dropped 1 base, with 20 bases sitting between them. This CDR3 contains 16 residues. Germline V gives CDR1 MDHEN, CDR2 SYDVKM. In nucleotides, the CDR3 is TGTGCCAGCGAGAGGGGGGTGGGACGGAGGAACACTGAAGCTTTCTTT. This sequence encodes CASERGVGRRNTEAFF.

V and J are TRBV6-1 and TRBJ2-7; 9 nucleotides match TRBD1. There are 14 residues in the CDR3. Germline V gives CDR1 MNHNS, CDR2 SASEGT. Trimming at V came to 5 bases and at J to 6 bases, leaving 8 bases not matched to a gene. This chain's CDR3 is CASSTPGQGPEQYF. For the CDR3, the DNA is TGTGCCAGCAGTACACCGGGACAGGGCCCCGAGCAGTACTTC.

This rearrangement joins TRBV7-9 to TRBJ2-7; 11 bases map to TRBD2. The J call is uncertain, as TRBJ2-5 better fits the DNA end. CDR1 and CDR2 (germline): SEHNR, FQNEAQ (reference sequence). There are 14 residues in the CDR3. The CDR3 DNA reads as TGTGCCAGCAGCCCCGGGACTAGCGGAAAGACCCAGTACTTC. Encoded protein: CASSPGTSGKTQYF.

This chain links TRBV12-3 or TRBV12-4 with TRBJ1-1, with 8 bases that match TRBD1. V was clipped by 6 bases and J by 10 bases; unmatched bases: 7. This CDR3 has 12 residues. This chain's CDR3 is CASSPRTGTAFF. CDR3 bases: TGTGCCAGCAGCCCCCGGACAGGGACAGCTTTCTTT.

The chain links TRBV7-2 to TRBJ2-1, with 10 nucleotides matching TRBD2. CDR1 is SGHTA and CDR2 is FQGNSA in the germline V gene. Trimming cost V 4 bases and J 5 bases; bases outside gene matches: 5. The CDR3 length is 15 residues. The CDR3 is CASSSSGLANNEQFF. The CDR3 DNA reads TGTGCCAGCAGCTCCTCGGGACTAGCGAACAATGAGCAGTTCTTC.

This clonotype was counted between two and nine times. The junction shows a germline mismatch at one end, possibly a read error. The rearrangement links TRBV12-3 or TRBV12-4 to TRBJ2-3; 9 bases match TRBD2. This CDR3 region has 15 residues. CDR3 residues: CTSNHVAGDTDTQYF. Written as DNA, the CDR3 is TGTACCAGCAATCACGTAGCGGGAGACACAGATACGCAGTATTTT.

This chain uses TRBV5-1 with TRBJ1-5; D might be TRBD1 (6 bases). The germline gives CDR1 SGHRS, CDR2 YFSETQ. This CDR3 is built from 15 residues. Trimming left V 4 bases short and J 6 bases short, with 17 bases between. CDR3 amino acids: CASSAGGLGIQPQHF. The CDR3 DNA is TGCGCCAGCAGCGCCGGGGGGCTAGGCATTCAGCCCCAGCATTTT.